Presented here are 24 T cell receptor beta chains from one specimen sequenced in a study of cytomegalovirus exposure and HLA in healthy donors. The PCR ran on 60 Vbeta and 13 Jbeta primers. TCRdb keeps only in-frame clones here, not all; method: immunoSEQ multiplex PCR. The table shows 160,000 or so clones, with around 83% occurring only once. Sequenced: PBMCs. The origin of the receptors is a male donor in good health and CMV-seropositive.

V is TRBV6-5 and J is TRBJ2-7, with D possibly TRBD2 on 5 matching bases. Germline CDR1 is MNHEY and CDR2 is SVGAGI. The CDR3 runs to 13 residues. Trimming removed 6 bases at V and 0 bases at J, with 9 bases between. The CDR3 DNA follows: TGTGCCAGCAGGGAGACTATCTCCTACGAGCAGTACTTC. The encoded protein is CASRETISYEQYF.

This clone appeared once. The V gene is TRBV28, the J gene TRBJ1-1, with no clear D. This CDR3 has 14 amino acids. V lost 4 bases, J lost 1 base, and 10 bases lay in between. Germline V gives CDR1 MDHEN, CDR2 SYDVKM. The CDR3 loop reads CASSSKWRNTEAFF. The CDR3 coding sequence is TGTGCCAGCAGTTCCAAGTGGAGGAACACTGAAGCTTTCTTT.

This clone came up a few times. The rearrangement links TRBV5-1 to TRBJ1-1; TRBD1 matches at 8 bases. The length of the CDR3 is 17 residues. Germline assignment: CDR1 SGHRS and CDR2 YFSETQ. Trimming took 4 bases from V and 3 from J; bases not matched to a gene: 14. The CDR3 spells CASSPGTGGRGDTEAFF. The CDR3 nucleotides are TGCGCCAGCAGCCCCGGGACAGGCGGCCGAGGGGACACTGAAGCTTTCTTT. The full variable domain, in which reference TRBV5-1 and TRBJ1-1 provide the parts outside the CDR3, is KAGVTQTPRYLIKTRGQQVTLSCSPISGHRSVSWYQQTPGQGLQFLFEYFSETQRNKGNFPGRFSGRQFSNSRSEMNVSTLELGDSALYLCASSPGTGGRGDTEAFFGQGTRLTVV.

The rearrangement uses TRBV7-9 and TRBJ2-5; 7 positions agree with TRBD1. Germline V CDR1 and CDR2: SEHNR, FQNEAQ (reference sequence). After removal of 3 bases from V and 4 bases from J, the junction contained 14 bases not matched to a gene. This CDR3 region has 17 residues. The chain's CDR3 is CASSFKFHRDRGETQYF. The CDR3 region has the DNA TGTGCCAGCAGCTTTAAATTCCACCGGGACAGAGGAGAGACCCAGTACTTC.

The chain carries TRBV9 and TRBJ1-6; 8 bases line up with TRBD1. The germline V gene has CDR1 SGDLS and CDR2 YYNGEE. Losses at the gene ends were 5 bases for V and 7 bases for J; bases not matched to a gene: 8. The CDR3 contains 15 residues. CDR3 residues: CASRPPGQENSPLHF. CDR3 DNA sequence: TGTGCCAGCAGGCCACCGGGACAGGAGAATTCACCCCTCCACTTT.

This chain connects TRBV4-3 to TRBJ2-2, with TRBD1 identical over 10 bases. The germline V gene encodes CDR1 LGHNA and CDR2 YSLEER. This CDR3 is 20 amino acids long. V shed 3 bases, J shed 1 base, and the junction held 14 bases outside the gene matches. CDR3 in DNA: TGCGCCAGCAGCCAGGGACTCTCCGACAGGGGGCGATTGAACACCGGGGAGCTGTTTTTT. It yields the protein CASSQGLSDRGRLNTGELFF.

This clone has a single count. Other nucleotide sequences in the sample specify the same CDR3. This chain connects TRBV18 to TRBJ2-7; 11 positions agree with TRBD1. V trimming: 2 bases; J trimming: 5 bases; junction bases outside the gene matches: 2. CDR1 is KGHSH and CDR2 is LQKENI in the germline V gene. The CDR3 has 14 amino acids. CDR3: CASSPGQGADEQYF. DNA of the CDR3: TGTGCCAGCTCACCAGGACAGGGGGCGGACGAGCAGTACTTC.

This clone was detected once. V gene TRBV21-1 combines with J gene TRBJ2-6; the DNA was not used to check the table's D call, TRBD1. TRBV21-1 is designated a pseudogene. CDR3 length: 18 residues. The CDR3 sequence is CASSKDRGIGSGANVLTF. The CDR3 nucleotides are TGTGCCAGCAGCAAAGACAGGGGGATTGGGTCTGGGGCCAACGTCCTGACTTTC.

The V call is TRBV11-2, the J call TRBJ2-5; tentatively, D is TRBD2 (6 bases). Matching the DNA end better, TRBJ2-7 makes the J call doubtful. CDR1 and CDR2 (germline): SGHAT, FQNNGV. The CDR3 length is 16 residues. CDR3 loop: CASSGTPTGVSYEQYF. The CDR3 region has the DNA TGTGCCAGCAGCGGGACCCCGACGGGGGTTTCCTACGAGCAGTACTTC.

The chain recombines TRBV7-2 with TRBJ1-5; perhaps TRBD1 as D (6 bases). Germline CDR1 SGHTA, CDR2 FQGNSA. The V and J ends lost 5 bases and 10 bases respectively, with 18 bases between them. The CDR3 spans 14 residues. CDR3 DNA: TGTGCCAGCAGCACTCGACAGGTTTACGGACCCCAGCATTTT. This translates into CASSTRQVYGPQHF.

The chain has TRBV6-5 and TRBJ1-2; 7 bases line up with TRBD1. The CDR3 extends over 15 amino acids. Unmatched junction bases numbered 15, after V lost 6 bases and J lost 8 bases. Germline CDR1 and CDR2: MNHEY and SVGAGI. As DNA, the CDR3 is TGTGCCAGCAGCCGCCACGGCAGGGGGGAAAACGGCTACACCTTC. Encoded protein: CASSRHGRGENGYTF.

CDR3: CASSFGQREARTGELFF. As DNA, the CDR3 is TGTGCCAGCAGTTTTGGCCAGCGGGAGGCGAGAACCGGGGAGCTGTTTTTT. The chain has TRBV27 and TRBJ2-2, with TRBD2 identical over 9 bases. V lost 3 bases to trimming and J lost 5 bases; unmatched junction nucleotides: 10. The CDR3 totals 17 residues. CDR1 and CDR2 from the germline V gene are MNHEY and SMNVEV (reference sequence).

Only one count was recorded for this clone. The chain links TRBV6-5 to TRBJ1-1; TRBD1 aligns across 7 bases. CDR3 length equals 15 residues. After removal of 6 bases from V and 1 base from J, the junction contained 8 bases not matched to a gene. The germline CDR1 and CDR2 sequences are MNHEY and SVGAGI. The CDR3 reads CASSGTGTENTEAFF. The CDR3 coding sequence is TGTGCCAGCAGCGGAACCGGGACAGAGAACACTGAAGCTTTCTTT.

J is TRBJ2-7 and V is TRBV11-2; 7 bases are shared with TRBD1. The CDR3 runs to 17 residues. Germline lookup yields CDR1 SGHAT and CDR2 FQNNGV. Trimming removed 5 bases from V and 3 bases from J; junction bases left unmatched: 16. This chain's CDR3 is CASSPLLGQLSIYEQYF. The CDR3 region has the DNA TGTGCCAGCAGCCCATTATTGGGACAGCTATCAATCTACGAGCAGTACTTC.

This clone was observed a few times. CDR3: CAWSPRVAGWGTEAFF. The DNA of the CDR3 is TGTGCCTGGAGTCCCCGGGTTGCGGGATGGGGCACTGAAGCTTTCTTT. The chain combines TRBV30 with TRBJ1-1; the D is unclear. The CDR3 runs to 16 residues. V gave up 2 bases and J gave up 4 bases, with 20 bases separating them. Germline V lookup: CDR1 GTSNPN, CDR2 SVGIG (reference sequence).

The chain uses TRBV30 and TRBJ1-4; the D is unclear. CDR1 is GTSNPN and CDR2 is SVGIG in the germline V gene (reference sequence). Trimming cost V 7 bases and J 7 bases, with 13 bases left between them. The CDR3 length is 12 residues. CDR3 DNA: TGTGCCTCCCAAGCCCTAACTGAAAAACTGTTTTTT. Protein product: CASQALTEKLFF.

The chain couples TRBV5-5 to TRBJ1-5, with TRBD1 matching 7 bases. This CDR3 has 16 residues. V lost 4 bases, J lost 1 base, and 8 bases stayed unmatched. Germline CDR1 reads SGHKS; CDR2 reads YYEKEE (reference sequence). The CDR3 DNA is TGTGCCAGCAGCAAATCGACAGGGAGAAGCAATCAGCCCCAGCATTTT. Translation: CASSKSTGRSNQPQHF.

This clone was detected only a few times. The genes are TRBV7-2 and TRBJ2-3, with 13 bases matching TRBD2. The CDR3 runs 14 residues. CDR1 and CDR2 (germline): SGHTA, FQGNSA. V shed 5 bases and J 4 bases; nucleotides not matched to a gene: 0. The CDR3 spells CASSGTSGADTQYF. CDR3 DNA sequence: TGTGCCAGCAGCGGGACTAGCGGGGCAGATACGCAGTATTTT.

Only a few counts were recorded for this clone. The chain couples TRBV19 to TRBJ1-3; TRBD1 matches 7 bases. The V segment lost 3 bases and the J segment 0 bases; nucleotides outside the gene matches: 2. The CDR3 covers 15 residues. Germline CDR1 is LNHDA and CDR2 is SQIVND (reference sequence). The CDR3 DNA reads as TGTGCCAGTAGTATGCGGACAGGCTCTGGAAACACCATATATTTT. Protein product: CASSMRTGSGNTIYF.

This sequence joins TRBV9 and TRBJ2-5, with 7 bases matching TRBD1. Germline V gives CDR1 SGDLS, CDR2 YYNGEE. This CDR3 has 15 amino acids. The trim removed 3 bases at V and 2 bases at J, leaving 7 bases unmatched. The chain's CDR3 is CASSATGRVQETQYF. The CDR3 DNA reads as TGTGCCAGCAGCGCGACAGGGCGAGTACAAGAGACCCAGTACTTC. Using reference TRBV9 and TRBJ2-5 for the parts outside the CDR3, the full variable domain is DSGVTQTPKHLITATGQRVTLRCSPRSGDLSVYWYQQSLDQGLQFLIQYYNGEERAKGNILERFSAQQFPDLHSELNLSSLELGDSALYFCASSATGRVQETQYFGPGTRLLVL.

The genes are TRBV30 and TRBJ1-6; no reliable D call. CDR1 and CDR2 from the germline V gene are GTSNPN and SVGIG (reference sequence). The CDR3 length is 13 residues. V dropped 5 bases and J dropped 7 bases, with 12 bases sitting between them. CDR3 coding DNA: TGTGCCTGGTCGGCAGGCCGAAATTCACCCCTCCACTTT. Amino acid sequence: CAWSAGRNSPLHF.

A single count supports this clone. The V call is TRBV11-3, the J call TRBJ1-3; D is unresolved. The CDR3 is made up of 13 amino acids. Trimming took 2 bases from V and 4 from J, leaving 6 bases between them. CDR1 and CDR2 (germline): SGHNT, YENEEA. CDR3 DNA: TGTGCCAGCAGCTTATATGTCGGAAACACCATATATTTT. It is translated as CASSLYVGNTIYF.

The CDR3 DNA reads TGTGCCAGCAGCGTTACAGGGGATGGCTACACCTTC. It codes for CASSVTGDGYTF. The chain recombines TRBV9 with TRBJ1-2; 7 nucleotides match TRBD1. Germline V lookup: CDR1 SGDLS, CDR2 YYNGEE. V was clipped by 2 bases and J by 6 bases; unmatched bases: 1. This CDR3 has 12 amino acids.

V is TRBV6-1 and J is TRBJ1-5, with D unresolved. CDR1 is MNHNS and CDR2 is SASEGT in the germline V gene. V was shortened by 10 bases and J by 0 bases, with 10 bases between the two germline ends. The CDR3 has 13 residues. The CDR3 DNA is TGTGCCACCCACACAGATAGCAATCAGCCCCAGCATTTT. It encodes CATHTDSNQPQHF.